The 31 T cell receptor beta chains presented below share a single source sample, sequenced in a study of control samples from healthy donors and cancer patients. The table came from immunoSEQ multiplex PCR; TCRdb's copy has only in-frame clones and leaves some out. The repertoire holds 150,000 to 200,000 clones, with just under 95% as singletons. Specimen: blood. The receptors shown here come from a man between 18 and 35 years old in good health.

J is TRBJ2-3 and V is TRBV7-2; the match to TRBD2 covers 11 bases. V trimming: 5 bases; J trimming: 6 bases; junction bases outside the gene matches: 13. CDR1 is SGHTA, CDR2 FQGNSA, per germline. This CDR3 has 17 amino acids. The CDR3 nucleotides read TGTGCCAGCAGCGCGTACGGTGTAGCGGGGGGGCCGGATACGCAGTATTTT. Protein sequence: CASSAYGVAGGPDTQYF.

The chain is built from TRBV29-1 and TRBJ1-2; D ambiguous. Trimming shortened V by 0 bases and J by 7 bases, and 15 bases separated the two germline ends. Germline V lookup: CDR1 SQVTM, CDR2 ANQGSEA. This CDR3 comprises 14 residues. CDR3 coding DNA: TGCAGCGTTGAAGAGTTGGCCAGAGGACGTGGCTACACCTTC. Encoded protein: CSVEELARGRGYTF.

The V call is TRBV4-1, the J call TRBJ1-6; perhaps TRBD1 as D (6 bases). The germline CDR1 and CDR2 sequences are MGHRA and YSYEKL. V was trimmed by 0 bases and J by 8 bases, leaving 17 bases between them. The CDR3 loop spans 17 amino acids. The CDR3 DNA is TGCGCCAGCAGCCAAGACGGGCTAGGCAGGGGAGATTCACCCCTCCACTTT. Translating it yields CASSQDGLGRGDSPLHF.

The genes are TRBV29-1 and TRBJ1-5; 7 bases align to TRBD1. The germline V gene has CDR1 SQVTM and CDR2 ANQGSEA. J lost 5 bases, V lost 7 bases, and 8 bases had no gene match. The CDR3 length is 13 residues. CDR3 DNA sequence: TGCAGCGGGCAGGGGGACCCTGATCAGCCCCAGCATTTT. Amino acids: CSGQGDPDQPQHF. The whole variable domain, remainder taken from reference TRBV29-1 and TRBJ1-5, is SAVISQKPSRDICQRGTSLTIQCQVDSQVTMMFWYRQQPGQSLTLIATANQGSEATYESGFVIDKFPISRPNLTFSTLTVSNMSPEDSSIYLCSGQGDPDQPQHFGDGTRLSIL.

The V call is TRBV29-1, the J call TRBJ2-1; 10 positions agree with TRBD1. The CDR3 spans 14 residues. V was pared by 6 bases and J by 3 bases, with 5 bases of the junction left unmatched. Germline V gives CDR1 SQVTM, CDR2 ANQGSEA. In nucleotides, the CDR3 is TGCAGCGTCAAAGGACAGGGGGGCTACAATGAGCAGTTCTTC. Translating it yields CSVKGQGGYNEQFF.

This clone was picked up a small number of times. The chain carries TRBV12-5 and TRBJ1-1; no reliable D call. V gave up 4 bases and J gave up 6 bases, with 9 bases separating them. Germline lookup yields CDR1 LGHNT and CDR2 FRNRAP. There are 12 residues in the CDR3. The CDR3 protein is CASGSTESEAFF. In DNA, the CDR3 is TGTGCTAGTGGTTCTACAGAATCTGAAGCTTTCTTT. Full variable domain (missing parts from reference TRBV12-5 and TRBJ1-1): DARVTQTPRHKVTEMGQEVTMRCQPILGHNTVFWYRQTMMQGLELLAYFRNRAPLDDSGMPKDRFSAEMPDATLATLKIQPSEPRDSAVYFCASGSTESEAFFGQGTRLTVV.

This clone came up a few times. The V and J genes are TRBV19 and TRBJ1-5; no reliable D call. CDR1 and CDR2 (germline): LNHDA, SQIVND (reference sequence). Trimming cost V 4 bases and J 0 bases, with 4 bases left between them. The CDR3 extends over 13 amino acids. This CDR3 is CASSRDSNQPQHF. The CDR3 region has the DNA TGTGCCAGTAGTAGGGATAGCAATCAGCCCCAGCATTTT.

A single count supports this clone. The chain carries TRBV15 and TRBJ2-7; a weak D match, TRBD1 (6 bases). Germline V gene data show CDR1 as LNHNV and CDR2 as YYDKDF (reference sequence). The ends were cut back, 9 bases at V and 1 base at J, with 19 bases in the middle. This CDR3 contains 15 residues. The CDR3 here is CATSLEGTPSYEQYF. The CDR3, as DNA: TGTGCCACTTCCCTTGAGGGGACACCTTCCTACGAGCAGTACTTC.

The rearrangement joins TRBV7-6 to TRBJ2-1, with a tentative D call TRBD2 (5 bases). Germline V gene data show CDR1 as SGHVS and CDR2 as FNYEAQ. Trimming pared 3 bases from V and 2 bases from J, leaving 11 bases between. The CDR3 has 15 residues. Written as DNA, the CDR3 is TGTGCCAGCAGCTTGGGCGGGTCGACCTACAATGAGCAGTTCTTC. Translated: CASSLGGSTYNEQFF.

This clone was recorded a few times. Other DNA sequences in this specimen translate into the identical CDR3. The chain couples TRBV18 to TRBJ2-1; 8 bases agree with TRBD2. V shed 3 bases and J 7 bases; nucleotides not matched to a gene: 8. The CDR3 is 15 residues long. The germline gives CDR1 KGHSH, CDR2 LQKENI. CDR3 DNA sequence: TGTGCCAGCTCACCCACGGCGGGGGGCCCGAATGAGCAGTTCTTC. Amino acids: CASSPTAGGPNEQFF.

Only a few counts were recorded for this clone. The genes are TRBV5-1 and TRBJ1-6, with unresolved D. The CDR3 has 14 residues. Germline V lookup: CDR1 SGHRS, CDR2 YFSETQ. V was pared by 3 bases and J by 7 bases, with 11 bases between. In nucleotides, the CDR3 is TGCGCCAGCAGCTCAGATCCAGGCAATTCACCCCTCCACTTT. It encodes CASSSDPGNSPLHF.

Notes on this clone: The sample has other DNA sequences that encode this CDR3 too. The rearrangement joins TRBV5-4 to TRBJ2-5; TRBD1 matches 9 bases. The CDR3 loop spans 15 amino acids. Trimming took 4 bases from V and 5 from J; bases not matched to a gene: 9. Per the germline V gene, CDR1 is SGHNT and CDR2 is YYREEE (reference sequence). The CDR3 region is CASSERQGVWETQYF. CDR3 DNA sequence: TGTGCCAGCAGCGAGAGACAGGGGGTTTGGGAGACCCAGTACTTC. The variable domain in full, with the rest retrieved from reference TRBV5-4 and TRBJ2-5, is ETGVTQSPTHLIKTRGQQVTLRCSSQSGHNTVSWYQQALGQGPQFIFQYYREEENGRGNFPPRFSGLQFPNYSSELNVNALELDDSALYLCASSERQGVWETQYFGPGTRLLVL.

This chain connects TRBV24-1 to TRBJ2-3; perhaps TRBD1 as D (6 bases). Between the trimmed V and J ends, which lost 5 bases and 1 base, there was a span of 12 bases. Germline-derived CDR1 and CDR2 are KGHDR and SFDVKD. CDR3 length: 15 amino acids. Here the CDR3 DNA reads TGTGCCACCAGTGTTATGAGACAGGGCACAGATACGCAGTATTTT. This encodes CATSVMRQGTDTQYF.

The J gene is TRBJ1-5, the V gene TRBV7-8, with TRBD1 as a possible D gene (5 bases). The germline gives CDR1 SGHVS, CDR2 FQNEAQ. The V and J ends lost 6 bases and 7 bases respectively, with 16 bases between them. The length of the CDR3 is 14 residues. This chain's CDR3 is CASSSGASSQPQHF. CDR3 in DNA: TGTGCCAGCAGTTCCGGGGCAAGCTCCCAGCCCCAGCATTTT.

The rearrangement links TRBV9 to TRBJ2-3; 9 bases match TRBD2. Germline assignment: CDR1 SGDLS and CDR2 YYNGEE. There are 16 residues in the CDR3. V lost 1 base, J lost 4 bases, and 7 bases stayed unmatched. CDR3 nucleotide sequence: TGTGCCAGCAGCGTAACAGGGACTAGCAACCCAGATACGCAGTATTTT. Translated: CASSVTGTSNPDTQYF.

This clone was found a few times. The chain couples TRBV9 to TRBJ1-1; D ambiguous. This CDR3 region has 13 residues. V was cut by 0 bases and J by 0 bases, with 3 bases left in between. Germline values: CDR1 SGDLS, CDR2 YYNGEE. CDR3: CASSVDVNTEAFF. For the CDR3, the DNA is TGTGCCAGCAGCGTAGATGTGAACACTGAAGCTTTCTTT.

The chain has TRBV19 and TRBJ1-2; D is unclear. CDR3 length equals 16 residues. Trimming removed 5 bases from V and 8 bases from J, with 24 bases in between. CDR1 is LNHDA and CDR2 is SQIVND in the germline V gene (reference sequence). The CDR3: CASSLRGGPTSDGYTF. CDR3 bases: TGTGCCAGTAGTCTTCGGGGAGGGCCGACCTCCGACGGCTACACCTTC. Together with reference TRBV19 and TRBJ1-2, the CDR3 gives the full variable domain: DGGITQSPKYLFRKEGQNVTLSCEQNLNHDAMYWYRQDPGQGLRLIYYSQIVNDFQKGDIAEGYSVSREKKESFPLTVTSAQKNPTAFYLCASSLRGGPTSDGYTFGSGTRLTVV.

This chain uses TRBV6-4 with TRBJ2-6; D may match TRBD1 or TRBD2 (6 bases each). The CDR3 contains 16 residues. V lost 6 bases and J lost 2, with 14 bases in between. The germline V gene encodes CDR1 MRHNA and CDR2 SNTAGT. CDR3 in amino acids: CASSRQAGTGANVLTF. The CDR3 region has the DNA TGTGCCAGCAGCCGACAGGCGGGGACTGGGGCCAACGTCCTGACTTTC.

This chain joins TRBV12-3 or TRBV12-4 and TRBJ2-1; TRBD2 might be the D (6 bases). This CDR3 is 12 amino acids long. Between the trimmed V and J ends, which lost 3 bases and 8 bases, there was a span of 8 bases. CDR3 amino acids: CASSFPGDEQFF. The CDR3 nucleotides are TGTGCCAGCAGTTTTCCGGGAGATGAGCAGTTCTTC.

The CDR3 DNA follows: TGTGCCAGCCTTCCCCGAGCGGGATCCTACAATGAGCAGTTCTTC. This codes for CASLPRAGSYNEQFF. The chain couples TRBV7-9 to TRBJ2-1; TRBD2 aligns across 7 bases. CDR1 and CDR2 from the germline V gene are SEHNR and FQNEAQ (reference sequence). J lost 1 base, V lost 8 bases, and 8 bases had no gene match. The CDR3 runs to 15 residues.

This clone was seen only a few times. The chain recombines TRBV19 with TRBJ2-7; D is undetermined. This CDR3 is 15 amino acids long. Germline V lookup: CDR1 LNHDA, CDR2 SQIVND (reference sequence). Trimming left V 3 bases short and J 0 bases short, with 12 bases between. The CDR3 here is CASSILGSGSYEQYF. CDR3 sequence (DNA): TGTGCCAGTAGTATCCTAGGGTCCGGCTCCTACGAGCAGTACTTC.

The CDR3 DNA reads as TGTGCCAGCAGCTTGGAAGGGACAGTCTTTGATCCTAGGGAGCAGTTCTTC. It specifies CASSLEGTVFDPREQFF. The chain uses TRBV5-8 and TRBJ2-1; 7 positions agree with TRBD1. The V gene end was trimmed by 0 bases and the J gene end by 10 bases; junction bases not matched to a gene: 16. Germline lookup yields CDR1 SGHTS and CDR2 YDEGEE. This CDR3 has 17 amino acids.

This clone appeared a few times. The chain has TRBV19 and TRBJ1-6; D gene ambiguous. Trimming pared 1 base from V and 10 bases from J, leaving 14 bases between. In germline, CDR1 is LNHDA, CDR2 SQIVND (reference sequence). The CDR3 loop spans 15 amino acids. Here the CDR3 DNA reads TGTGCCAGTAGTATAGGGACGGCAATTGAGTCACCCCTCCACTTT. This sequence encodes CASSIGTAIESPLHF.

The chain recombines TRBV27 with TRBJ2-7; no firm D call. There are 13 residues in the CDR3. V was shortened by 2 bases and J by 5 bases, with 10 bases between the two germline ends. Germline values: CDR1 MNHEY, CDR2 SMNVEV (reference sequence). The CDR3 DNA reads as TGTGCCAGCAGTTTAGGGCAGGTCGACGAGCAGTACTTC. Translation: CASSLGQVDEQYF.

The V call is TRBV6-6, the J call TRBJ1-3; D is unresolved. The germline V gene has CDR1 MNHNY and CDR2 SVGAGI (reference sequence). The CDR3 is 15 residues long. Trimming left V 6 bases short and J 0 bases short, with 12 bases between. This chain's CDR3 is CASRTRRSSGNTIYF. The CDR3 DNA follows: TGTGCCAGCAGGACGCGACGGAGCTCTGGAAACACCATATATTTT.

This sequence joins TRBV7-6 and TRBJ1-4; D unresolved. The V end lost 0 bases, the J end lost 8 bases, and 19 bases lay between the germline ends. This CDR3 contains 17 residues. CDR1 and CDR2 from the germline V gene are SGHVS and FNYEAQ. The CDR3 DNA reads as TGTGCCAGCAGCTTAGCGCTCGGGATCAAGCCTAGCGAAAAACTGTTTTTT. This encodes CASSLALGIKPSEKLFF.

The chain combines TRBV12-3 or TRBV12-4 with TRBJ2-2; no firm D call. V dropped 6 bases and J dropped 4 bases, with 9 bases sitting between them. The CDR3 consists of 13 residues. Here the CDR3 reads CASSPQATGELFF. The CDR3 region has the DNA TGTGCCAGCAGCCCTCAAGCCACCGGGGAGCTGTTTTTT.

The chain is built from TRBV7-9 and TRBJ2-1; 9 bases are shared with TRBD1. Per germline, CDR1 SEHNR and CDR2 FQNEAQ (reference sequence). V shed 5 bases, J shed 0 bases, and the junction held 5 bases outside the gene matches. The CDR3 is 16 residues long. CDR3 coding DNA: TGTGCCAGCAGCGGCACAGGGGGCAGCTCCTACAATGAGCAGTTCTTC. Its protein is CASSGTGGSSYNEQFF.

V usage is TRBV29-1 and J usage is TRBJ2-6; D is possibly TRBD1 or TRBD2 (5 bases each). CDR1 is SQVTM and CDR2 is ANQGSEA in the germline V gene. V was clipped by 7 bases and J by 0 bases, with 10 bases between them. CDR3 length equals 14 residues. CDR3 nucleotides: TGCAGCGCCCGGGACGGCTCTGGGGCCAACGTCCTGACTTTC. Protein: CSARDGSGANVLTF.

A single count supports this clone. CDR3 sequence: CASGPGTSISGLVSDTQYF. In DNA, the CDR3 is TGTGCTAGTGGTCCCGGGACATCCATCTCGGGACTAGTATCGGATACGCAGTATTTT. V and J are TRBV12-5 and TRBJ2-3; 8 nucleotides align to TRBD2. From germline, CDR1 is LGHNT and CDR2 FRNRAP. The V and J ends lost 5 bases and 6 bases, in that order; junction bases with no gene match: 22. The CDR3 totals 19 residues.

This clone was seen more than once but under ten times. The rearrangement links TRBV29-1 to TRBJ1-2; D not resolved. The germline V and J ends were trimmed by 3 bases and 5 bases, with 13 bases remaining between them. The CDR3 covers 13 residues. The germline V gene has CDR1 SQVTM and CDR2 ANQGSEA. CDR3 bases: TGCAGCGTTGAGGCTAACACGGGTTATGGCTACACCTTC. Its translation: CSVEANTGYGYTF.